This is a list of T cell receptor beta chains from one sample in a study of blood T cell repertoires in COVID-19. Measured with immunoSEQ multiplex PCR; TCRdb has only the in-frame clones, and not every one. This table has more than 90,000 clones, about 80% appearing once. Sequencing input: peripheral blood. The receptors were gathered from a man between 60 and 75 years old with acute or convalescent COVID-19. Both conserved end residues are part of each CDR3. D genes are given only for firm matches. Rows may omit the clone size; those that give it use once, few, many or a size class.

clone size: NA; V gene: TRBV6-5; D gene: NA; J gene: TRBJ2-2; CDR3 DNA: TGTGCCACCATTCAAGGAGCTTCGGGAGACGGGGAGCTGTTTTTT; CDR3 protein: CATIQGASGDGELFF
clone size: many; V gene: TRBV4-1; D gene: TRBD1; J gene: TRBJ1-1; CDR3 DNA: TGCGCCAGCAGCCATGATCGTGACAGGGCAAGGGGCCGGAACACTGAAGCTTTCTTT; CDR3 protein: CASSHDRDRARGRNTEAFF
clone size: NA; V gene: TRBV11-2; D gene: TRBD1; J gene: TRBJ1-3; CDR3 DNA: TGTGCCAGCAGCCCTCCGGGACAGGGAACTGGAAACACCATATATTTT; CDR3 protein: CASSPPGQGTGNTIYF
clone size: NA; V gene: TRBV4-3; D gene: NA; J gene: TRBJ1-5; CDR3 DNA: TGCGCCAGCAGCCAAGATTTGGGACTCGGCAGGGCCCAGCATTTT; CDR3 protein: CASSQDLGLGRAQHF
clone size: NA; V gene: TRBV5-1; D gene: NA; J gene: TRBJ2-2; CDR3 DNA: TGCGCCAGCAGCTTGAGCCCGAACACCGGGGAGCTGTTTTTT; CDR3 protein: CASSLSPNTGELFF
clone size: NA; V gene: TRBV12-5; D gene: NA; J gene: TRBJ1-1; CDR3 DNA: TGTGCTAGTGGTCGAATGAGTATAAGTTCTGAAGCTTTCTTT; CDR3 protein: CASGRMSISSEAFF
clone size: many; V gene: TRBV5-6; D gene: NA; J gene: TRBJ1-6; CDR3 DNA: TGTGCCAGCAGCCCAGACAGCCCGAGCTCCTATAATTCACCCCTCCACTTT; CDR3 protein: CASSPDSPSSYNSPLHF
clone size: NA; V gene: TRBV28; D gene: NA; J gene: TRBJ1-5; CDR3 DNA: TGTGCCAGCAGTGCAACAAATCAGCCCCAGCATTTT; CDR3 protein: CASSATNQPQHF
clone size: NA; V gene: TRBV14; D gene: NA; J gene: TRBJ1-6; CDR3 DNA: TGTGCCAGCAGCCAATGGGCAGGGGCAGACAATTCACCCCTCCACTTT; CDR3 protein: CASSQWAGADNSPLHF
clone size: NA; V gene: TRBV19; D gene: TRBD1; J gene: TRBJ2-2; CDR3 DNA: TGTGCCACCGACAGGGGGCCCACCGGGGAGCTGTTTTTT; CDR3 protein: CATDRGPTGELFF
clone size: once; V gene: TRBV7-2; D gene: TRBD2; J gene: TRBJ2-5; CDR3 DNA: TGTGCCAGCAGCGGGATTCATGCGGGAGAAGGGGAGACCCAGTACTTC; CDR3 protein: CASSGIHAGEGETQYF
clone size: few; V gene: TRBV21-1; D gene: NA; J gene: TRBJ1-3; CDR3 DNA: TGTGCCAGCAGCACCCTAACCCTTGGAAACACCATATATTTT; CDR3 protein: CASSTLTLGNTIYF
clone size: NA; V gene: TRBV11-2; D gene: NA; J gene: TRBJ1-1; CDR3 DNA: TGTGCCAGCAGCTCTCAGCGCTACAACACTGAAGCTTTCTTT; CDR3 protein: CASSSQRYNTEAFF
clone size: NA; V gene: TRBV19; D gene: TRBD1; J gene: TRBJ1-4; CDR3 DNA: TGTGCCAGTAGTACCGACAGGGCAAGGAATGAAAAACTGTTTTTT; CDR3 protein: CASSTDRARNEKLFF
clone size: NA; V gene: TRBV3-1/TRBV3-2; D gene: TRBD2; J gene: TRBJ2-1; CDR3 DNA: TGTGCCAGCAGCCGCGGGGGGGCTTGGAATGAGCAGTTCTTC; CDR3 protein: CASSRGGAWNEQFF
clone size: NA; V gene: TRBV6-1; D gene: TRBD1; J gene: TRBJ1-1; CDR3 DNA: TGTGCCAGCAGTGAAAGGACAGGCAAAGACACTGAAGCTTTCTTT; CDR3 protein: CASSERTGKDTEAFF
clone size: NA; V gene: TRBV18; D gene: NA; J gene: TRBJ1-1; CDR3 DNA: TGTGCCAGCTCACTGAGGGCTCAAGGTGAAGCTTTCTTT; CDR3 protein: CASSLRAQGEAFF
clone size: NA; V gene: TRBV29-1; D gene: TRBD1; J gene: TRBJ1-1; CDR3 DNA: TGCAGCGGGGGGTCACAGACAGGGGGCTCGGCTTTCTTT; CDR3 protein: CSGGSQTGGSAFF
clone size: NA; V gene: TRBV23-1; D gene: NA; J gene: TRBJ2-7; CDR3 DNA: TGCGCCAGCAGTCAAGGGCAGGGGCTAAGAGAGCAGTACTTC; CDR3 protein: CASSQGQGLREQYF
clone size: NA; V gene: TRBV7-2; D gene: NA; J gene: TRBJ2-5; CDR3 DNA: TGTGCCAGCAGCTTAGCCTTGCAAGAGACCCAGTACTTC; CDR3 protein: CASSLALQETQYF
clone size: NA; V gene: TRBV2; D gene: NA; J gene: TRBJ1-2; CDR3 DNA: TGTGCCAGCAGTGGGGCAGGCTATGGCTACACCTTC; CDR3 protein: CASSGAGYGYTF
clone size: NA; V gene: TRBV29-1; D gene: NA; J gene: TRBJ1-2; CDR3 DNA: TGCAGCGTTGATTCCGAGACACTGTCTAACTATGGCTACACCTTC; CDR3 protein: CSVDSETLSNYGYTF
clone size: NA; V gene: TRBV7-2; D gene: NA; J gene: TRBJ1-2; CDR3 DNA: TGTGCCAGCAGCTACACCTTTACAGGGCCCTATGGCTACACCTTC; CDR3 protein: CASSYTFTGPYGYTF
clone size: NA; V gene: TRBV5-5; D gene: TRBD1; J gene: TRBJ1-6; CDR3 DNA: TGTGCCAGCAGCCAGGGGGAGAGGGTAGTGTCACCCCTCCACTTT; CDR3 protein: CASSQGERVVSPLHF
clone size: NA; V gene: TRBV7-9; D gene: TRBD2; J gene: TRBJ2-1; CDR3 DNA: TGTGCCAGCAGCTTAGGTGGCGGACTAGCGGATAATGAGCAGTTCTTC; CDR3 protein: CASSLGGGLADNEQFF
clone size: NA; V gene: TRBV19; D gene: NA; J gene: TRBJ2-3; CDR3 DNA: TGTGCCAGTAGTTCCCAGGGGTCGAGGGTAGATACGCAGTATTTT; CDR3 protein: CASSSQGSRVDTQYF
clone size: NA; V gene: TRBV19; D gene: NA; J gene: TRBJ1-5; CDR3 DNA: TGTGCCAGTAGTATACTTCGGCGGAGCAATCAGCCCCAGCATTTT; CDR3 protein: CASSILRRSNQPQHF
clone size: NA; V gene: TRBV2; D gene: TRBD1; J gene: TRBJ1-1; CDR3 DNA: TGTGCCAGCAGATCGGGACAGGGAGTTGAAGCTTTCTTT; CDR3 protein: CASRSGQGVEAFF
clone size: NA; V gene: TRBV7-9; D gene: NA; J gene: TRBJ1-3; CDR3 DNA: TGTGCCAGCAGCCAGACACTCTCTGGAAACACCATATATTTT; CDR3 protein: CASSQTLSGNTIYF
clone size: NA; V gene: TRBV6-2/TRBV6-3; D gene: TRBD2; J gene: TRBJ2-6; CDR3 DNA: TGTGCCAGCAGTTACTCGAAGCGGGAACAGTTCAACGTCCTGACTTTC; CDR3 protein: CASSYSKREQFNVLTF
clone size: NA; V gene: TRBV7-2; D gene: NA; J gene: TRBJ2-1; CDR3 DNA: TGTGCCAGCAGCCTACGGGGGGCACCCTACAATGAGCAGTTCTTC; CDR3 protein: CASSLRGAPYNEQFF
clone size: NA; V gene: TRBV3-1/TRBV3-2; D gene: TRBD2; J gene: TRBJ2-7; CDR3 DNA: TGTGCCAGCAGCCGACTAGCGGGGGGCTACGAGCAGTACTTC; CDR3 protein: CASSRLAGGYEQYF
clone size: NA; V gene: TRBV2; D gene: NA; J gene: TRBJ1-5; CDR3 DNA: TGTGCCAGCAGTGACAGGGTTGGAAGCAATCAGCCCCAGCATTTT; CDR3 protein: CASSDRVGSNQPQHF
clone size: NA; V gene: TRBV5-4; D gene: NA; J gene: TRBJ2-3; CDR3 DNA: TGTGCCAGCAGCTTGTCAACAGATACGCAGTATTTT; CDR3 protein: CASSLSTDTQYF
clone size: once; V gene: TRBV6-5; D gene: NA; J gene: TRBJ2-3; CDR3 DNA: TGTGCCAGCAGTTACGGCCAGGAAGGCGCAGATACGCAGTATTTT; CDR3 protein: CASSYGQEGADTQYF
clone size: once; V gene: TRBV21-1; D gene: NA; J gene: TRBJ2-5; CDR3 DNA: TGTGCCAGCCCAGGGGGGCAGCTACAAGAGACCCAGTACTTC; CDR3 protein: CASPGGQLQETQYF
clone size: NA; V gene: TRBV4-3; D gene: NA; J gene: TRBJ1-2; CDR3 DNA: TGCGCCAGCAGCCAAGTCCTCCGCCAAAGAGGCTACGGCTACACCTTC; CDR3 protein: CASSQVLRQRGYGYTF
clone size: NA; V gene: TRBV30; D gene: NA; J gene: TRBJ2-7; CDR3 DNA: TGTGCCTGGACGGGTCAGTCAAACTACGAGCAGTACTTC; CDR3 protein: CAWTGQSNYEQYF
clone size: NA; V gene: TRBV30; D gene: TRBD2; J gene: TRBJ2-1; CDR3 DNA: TGTGCCTGGAGGTTAGCGGGAGAGGCCTCCTACAATGAGCAGTTCTTC; CDR3 protein: CAWRLAGEASYNEQFF
clone size: NA; V gene: TRBV10-3; D gene: NA; J gene: TRBJ1-1; CDR3 DNA: TGTGCCATCAGTGAGTACAGGGAGGGCACTGAAGCTTTCTTT; CDR3 protein: CAISEYREGTEAFF
clone size: few; V gene: TRBV7-8; D gene: TRBD1; J gene: TRBJ1-2; CDR3 DNA: TGTGCCAGCAGCTTATATTCAGGGGGCGATTATGGCTACACCTTC; CDR3 protein: CASSLYSGGDYGYTF
clone size: NA; V gene: TRBV5-1; D gene: NA; J gene: TRBJ2-2; CDR3 DNA: TGCGCCAGCAGCCCCCACGGGAACACCGGGGAGCTGTTTTTT; CDR3 protein: CASSPHGNTGELFF
clone size: NA; V gene: TRBV5-1; D gene: NA; J gene: TRBJ1-1; CDR3 DNA: TGCGCCAGCAGTTTAACAGGGAACACTGAAGCTTTCTTT; CDR3 protein: CASSLTGNTEAFF
clone size: NA; V gene: TRBV14; D gene: NA; J gene: TRBJ1-2; CDR3 DNA: TGTGCCAGCAGCCCTCGAGGCTATGGCTACACCTTC; CDR3 protein: CASSPRGYGYTF
clone size: NA; V gene: TRBV4-1; D gene: NA; J gene: TRBJ2-1; CDR3 DNA: TGCGCCAGCAGCCAAGATCAAGGGGGGGCCCGCTCCTACAATGAGCAGTTCTTC; CDR3 protein: CASSQDQGGARSYNEQFF
clone size: few; V gene: TRBV5-1; D gene: TRBD1; J gene: TRBJ2-5; CDR3 DNA: TGCGCCAGCAGCTGGACAGGGGAAGAGACCCAGTACTTC; CDR3 protein: CASSWTGEETQYF
clone size: NA; V gene: TRBV11-3; D gene: NA; J gene: TRBJ1-4; CDR3 DNA: TGTGCCAGCACCTCTCGGACCGGGGATAATGAAAAACTGTTTTTT; CDR3 protein: CASTSRTGDNEKLFF
clone size: NA; V gene: TRBV7-9; D gene: NA; J gene: TRBJ1-1; CDR3 DNA: TGTGCCAGCAGCTTGGCAACAGGGACTGAAGCTTTCTTT; CDR3 protein: CASSLATGTEAFF
clone size: few; V gene: TRBV7-9; D gene: NA; J gene: TRBJ1-2; CDR3 DNA: TGTGCCAGCAGCTTAGGCCAGGCCGGCTACACCTTC; CDR3 protein: CASSLGQAGYTF